A single sample is the source of the 32 T cell receptor beta chains below, sequenced in a study of human T cells and chemical hapten exposure. Sample time point: pre-sensitization, week 0. Sample treatment: therapeutic diphenylcyclopropenone sensitization with weekly scalp DPC. TCRdb independently ran MiXCR on the RACE reads; one entry per CDR3 protein. The data hold more than 250,000 distinct CDR3 sequences, with 7.5% to 10% observed a single time. The sequences come from whole blood, collected in connection with sensitization to the hapten diphenylcyclopropenone (DPC). The source of these receptors is a woman in her thirties or forties with alopecia areata. Some clones in this sample may be carry-over from other donors' samples.

This clonotype has a handful of counts. The CDR3 loop is CASSRTGQGGSYNEQFF. In nucleotides, the CDR3 is TGTGCCAGCAGTAGAACAGGGCAAGGGGGCTCCTACAATGAGCAGTTCTTC. J is TRBJ2-1 and V is TRBV27; D possibly corresponds to TRBD1 (6 bases). This CDR3 has 17 residues. CDR1 is MNHEY, CDR2 SMNVEV, per germline (reference sequence). Trimming stripped 5 bases from V and 0 bases from J, with 17 bases between.

This clonotype was found a few times. This chain joins TRBV9 and TRBJ2-7; 9 bases align to TRBD1. The CDR3 is 15 residues long. V gave up 3 bases and J gave up 5 bases; unmatched junction bases: 9. Germline V gene lookup returns CDR1 SGDLS and CDR2 YYNGEE. CDR3: CASSEGGQGQHEQYF. The DNA of the CDR3 is TGTGCCAGCAGCGAGGGGGGACAGGGTCAGCACGAGCAGTACTTC.

The sample holds a few counts of this clonotype. The chain combines TRBV18 with TRBJ1-2; D unresolved. CDR1 and CDR2 (germline): KGHSH, LQKENI. The CDR3 consists of 15 residues. V lost 0 bases and J 7 bases, leaving 15 bases between the germline ends. The CDR3 DNA sequence: TGTGCCAGCTCACCACCGAGTAGGGAAAGGGCTGGCTACACCTTC. Translating gives CASSPPSRERAGYTF.

The J gene is TRBJ2-7, the V gene TRBV4-3; no clear D gene. With 0 bases removed from V and 4 bases from J, the gap between germline ends came to 16 bases. The CDR3 length is 16 residues. CDR1 LGHNA and CDR2 YSLEER come from the germline V gene. The DNA for the CDR3 is TGCGCCAGCAGCCAAGATCCAGGAGTGGGGTCTTACGAGCAGTACTTC. Amino acid sequence: CASSQDPGVGSYEQYF.

This clonotype was observed at least ten times. V usage is TRBV4-3 and J usage is TRBJ1-2; perhaps TRBD1 as D (6 bases). Germline V gives CDR1 LGHNA, CDR2 YSLEER. This CDR3 spans 15 amino acids. Trimming left V 1 base short and J 11 bases short, with 20 bases between. CDR3 in amino acids: CASSQVGQGRQGYTF. The CDR3 region has the DNA TGCGCCAGCAGCCAAGTCGGGCAGGGGCGACAAGGATACACCTTC.

The chain carries TRBV20-1 and TRBJ1-5, with D unclear. The germline V and J ends were trimmed by 6 bases and 2 bases, with 20 bases remaining between them. Germline V gene lookup returns CDR1 DFQATT and CDR2 SNEGSKA (reference sequence). CDR3 length: 16 amino acids. The CDR3 DNA follows: TGCAGTGCCATCGGTTATTCGGGAGGCGGCAATCAGCCCCAGCATTTT. It specifies CSAIGYSGGGNQPQHF.

This clonotype was seen many times. The genes are TRBV28 and TRBJ1-1, with TRBD1 as a possible D gene (6 bases). Germline CDR1 and CDR2: MDHEN and SYDVKM. Trimming removed 4 bases at V and 0 bases at J, with 6 bases between. The CDR3 has 13 amino acids. The CDR3 protein is CASSYRVNTEAFF. The DNA for the CDR3 is TGTGCCAGCAGTTACAGGGTGAACACTGAAGCTTTCTTT.

V and J are TRBV28 and TRBJ2-1; 9 nucleotides agree with TRBD1. CDR1 and CDR2 (germline): MDHEN, SYDVKM. The CDR3 runs 15 residues. J was trimmed by 6 bases and V by 5 bases; bases with no gene match: 8. The CDR3 reads CASSQPGQGSNEQFF. The DNA for the CDR3 is TGTGCCAGCAGTCAACCCGGACAGGGGAGCAATGAGCAGTTCTTC.

This clonotype has only a few counts. V is TRBV7-9 and J is TRBJ1-6; D gene uncertain. Trimming pared 0 bases from V and 12 bases from J, leaving 6 bases between. CDR3 length: 12 residues. Germline CDR1 SEHNR, CDR2 FQNEAQ (reference sequence). The CDR3 here is CASSLAGLPLHF. As DNA, the CDR3 is TGTGCCAGCAGCTTAGCCGGACTACCCCTCCACTTT.

This clonotype was counted only a few times. The chain combines TRBV11-2 with TRBJ2-3, with no clear D. V was shortened by 1 base and J by 9 bases, with 14 bases between the two germline ends. Germline loops: CDR1 SGHAT, CDR2 FQNNGV. The CDR3 extends over 14 amino acids. CDR3: CASSLVSSARTQYF. The CDR3 nucleotides are TGTGCCAGCAGCTTAGTCTCCTCGGCTAGAACGCAGTATTTT.

In its sample, this clonotype was seen a few times. CDR3 DNA sequence: TGTGCCAGCAGCTTGTCGGTCTCGGGACTAGCACAGTACGAGCAGTACTTC. Translation gives CASSLSVSGLAQYEQYF. The V and J genes are TRBV5-8 and TRBJ2-7; 9 positions match TRBD2. Germline assignment: CDR1 SGHTS and CDR2 YDEGEE. V shed 1 base, J shed 4 bases, and the junction held 12 bases outside the gene matches. This CDR3 spans 17 amino acids. Looking up the rest from reference TRBV5-8 and TRBJ2-7 gives the full variable domain: EAGVTQSPTHLIKTRGQQATLRCSPISGHTSVYWYQQALGLGLQFLLWYDEGEERNRGNFPPRFSGRQFPNYSSELNVNALELEDSALYLCASSLSVSGLAQYEQYFGPGTRLTVT.

The chain recombines TRBV3-1 with TRBJ2-7; the D call may be TRBD1 or TRBD2 (6 bases each). The CDR3 is made up of 16 amino acids. Trimming shortened V by 1 base and J by 5 bases, and 18 bases separated the two germline ends. The V gene's germline CDR1 is LGHDT and CDR2 YNNKEL (reference sequence). CDR3 protein: CASSQGLRQGRHEQYF. CDR3 sequence (DNA): TGTGCCAGCAGCCAAGGCCTAAGGCAGGGGAGGCACGAGCAGTACTTC.

At least ten counts were recorded for this clonotype. The V and J genes are TRBV10-3 and TRBJ1-2; D remains unclear. The CDR3 is made up of 13 amino acids. Trimming stripped 3 bases from V and 5 bases from J, with 10 bases between. Germline-derived CDR1 and CDR2 are ENHRY and SYGVKD. In DNA, the CDR3 is TGTGCCATCAGTGAAAGTTTGGGATATGGCTACACCTTC. The encoded protein is CAISESLGYGYTF.

This clonotype came up a few times. The V and J genes are TRBV28 and TRBJ2-3; 10 bases map to TRBD2. This CDR3 is built from 16 residues. Trimming removed 1 base from V and 7 bases from J; junction bases left unmatched: 8. From germline, CDR1 is MDHEN and CDR2 SYDVKM. CDR3 DNA sequence: TGTGCCAGCAGTTTATTATTAGCGGGAGGATCGAATACGCAGTATTTT. Its translation is CASSLLLAGGSNTQYF.

This chain connects TRBV11-3 to TRBJ2-2; D not certain. CDR1 SGHNT and CDR2 YENEEA come from the germline V gene. Trimming took 1 base from V and 3 from J, leaving 6 bases between them. The CDR3 loop spans 14 amino acids. The CDR3 region has the DNA TGTGCCAGCAGCTTAGGCGCTGACACCGGGGAGCTGTTTTTT. Its protein product is CASSLGADTGELFF.

The chain recombines TRBV27 with TRBJ2-7, with 12 bases lining up with TRBD2. CDR3 length equals 16 residues. The junction had 6 bases not matched to a gene; V was cut back by 6 bases and J by 0 bases. Germline assignment: CDR1 MNHEY and CDR2 SMNVEV (reference sequence). The CDR3 DNA reads as TGTGCCAGCAGGGCGCTAGCGGGAGGGCCCTCCTACGAGCAGTACTTC. Residues: CASRALAGGPSYEQYF.

This clonotype was seen ten or more times. The gene calls are TRBV19 and TRBJ2-3; TRBD2 aligns across 12 bases. CDR3 length: 15 residues. V lost 7 bases, J lost 5 bases, and 7 bases stayed unmatched. Looked up from germline, CDR1 is LNHDA and CDR2 is SQIVND (reference sequence). In DNA form, the CDR3 reads TGTGCCAGTACGGCCCTGGGACTAGCGGGAGATACGCAGTATTTT. Translating it yields CASTALGLAGDTQYF.

This clonotype occurred a few times. The J gene is TRBJ1-6, the V gene TRBV20-1; 7 bases line up with TRBD1. This CDR3 is built from 17 residues. Losses at the gene ends were 6 bases for V and 0 bases for J; bases not matched to a gene: 11. Germline V gene data show CDR1 as DFQATT and CDR2 as SNEGSKA (reference sequence). CDR3 residues: CSASGTALSSYNSPLHF. CDR3 bases: TGCAGTGCCTCCGGGACAGCCTTAAGCTCCTATAATTCACCCCTCCACTTT.

This clonotype was seen a few times. The chain couples TRBV7-9 to TRBJ2-7, with a weak D call TRBD2 (5 bases). CDR3 size: 15 residues. Germline-derived CDR1 and CDR2 are SEHNR and FQNEAQ (reference sequence). With 5 bases removed from V and 2 bases from J, the gap between germline ends came to 16 bases. The CDR3 DNA reads TGTGCCAGCAGCCTCCTAGCCGGCCCCCCCTACGAGCAGTACTTC. Protein sequence: CASSLLAGPPYEQYF.

This clonotype has only a few counts. The chain joins TRBV20-1 to TRBJ1-1; 10 nucleotides align to TRBD1. The V gene's germline CDR1 is DFQATT and CDR2 SNEGSKA (reference sequence). The CDR3 has 13 residues. V shed 6 bases and J 6 bases; nucleotides not matched to a gene: 7. CDR3 bases: TGCAGTGCCAGACAGGGGGCTATCGCTGAAGCTTTCTTT. Translation: CSARQGAIAEAFF.

The rearrangement uses TRBV20-1 and TRBJ2-3; a possible D gene is TRBD2 (5 bases). The V gene lost 3 bases and the J gene lost 0 bases, with 10 bases spanning the gap. Germline CDR1 is DFQATT and CDR2 is SNEGSKA (reference sequence). The CDR3 totals 14 residues. The CDR3 loop reads CSASDYSSTDTQYF. The CDR3 DNA reads TGCAGTGCTAGCGACTACTCTAGCACAGATACGCAGTATTTT.

This clonotype appeared many times. The rearrangement links TRBV2 to TRBJ2-1; 8 bases match TRBD2. CDR1 SNHLY and CDR2 FYNNEI come from the germline V gene. V lost 7 bases, J lost 8 bases, and 13 bases stayed unmatched. The CDR3 consists of 15 residues. The CDR3 region is CASKIPASGSHEQFF. DNA of the CDR3: TGTGCCAGCAAAATCCCCGCCAGCGGGAGCCATGAGCAGTTCTTC.

There are many counts of this clonotype. The chain carries TRBV10-2 and TRBJ1-1; possibly TRBD1 for D (6 bases). This CDR3 contains 13 residues. CDR1 is WSHSY and CDR2 is SAAADI in the germline V gene. The V gene lost 8 bases and the J gene lost 1 base, with 11 bases spanning the gap. The chain's CDR3 is CASGPDRNTEAFF. CDR3 sequence (DNA): TGCGCCAGCGGACCGGACAGGAACACTGAAGCTTTCTTT.

Note on this clonotype: This sequence may be a read error, since a much larger clone differs from it by one base. The gene calls are TRBV28 and TRBJ1-1, with D unresolved. This CDR3 is built from 11 residues. The germline V and J ends were trimmed by 8 bases and 1 base, with 5 bases remaining between them. Germline lookup yields CDR1 MDHEN and CDR2 SYDVKM. The CDR3 spells CASQENTEAFF. CDR3 DNA: TGTGCCAGCCAGGAGAACACTGAAGCTTTCTTT.

This clonotype came up many times. The chain joins TRBV7-2 to TRBJ1-5; 7 bases line up with TRBD1. V was pared by 1 base and J by 6 bases, with 3 bases of the junction left unmatched. The CDR3 contains 14 residues. The V gene's germline CDR1 is SGHTA and CDR2 FQGNSA. This chain's CDR3 is CASSLDRGAQPQHF. The CDR3 nucleotides read TGTGCCAGCAGCTTAGACAGGGGAGCTCAGCCCCAGCATTTT.

DNA of the CDR3: TGTGCCAGCAGCGTAGCTTTGGGGCTCGACTATGGCTACACCTTC. This translates into CASSVALGLDYGYTF. The V gene is TRBV9, the J gene TRBJ1-2, with D possibly matching TRBD1 (5 bases). Germline V lookup: CDR1 SGDLS, CDR2 YYNGEE. This CDR3 region has 15 residues. V lost 0 bases to trimming and J lost 3 bases, with 12 bases between them.

This clonotype was counted only a few times. This chain joins TRBV6-5 and TRBJ2-7; 12 bases match TRBD2. Trimming took 5 bases from V and 4 from J; bases not matched to a gene: 3. The length of the CDR3 is 14 residues. CDR1 is MNHEY and CDR2 is SVGAGI in the germline V gene. The CDR3 DNA reads TGTGCCAGCAGTATAGGACTAGCGGGGTACGAGCAGTACTTC. Translated: CASSIGLAGYEQYF.

The V call is TRBV6-2 or TRBV6-3, the J call TRBJ2-1, with 11 nucleotides matching TRBD2. V shed 8 bases and J 6 bases; nucleotides not matched to a gene: 9. The CDR3 has 15 amino acids. CDR1 MNHEY and CDR2 SVGEGT come from the germline V gene. CDR3 region: CASRPGTSGLNEQFF. CDR3 DNA: TGTGCCAGCCGACCGGGGACTAGCGGCCTCAATGAGCAGTTCTTC.

The J gene is TRBJ2-3, the V gene TRBV6-5; TRBD2 might be the D (6 bases). Germline CDR1 reads MNHEY; CDR2 reads SVGAGI. The CDR3 runs 15 residues. V lost 2 bases and J 2 bases, leaving 11 bases between the germline ends. The chain's CDR3 is CASSYVGGTTDTQYF. The CDR3 DNA is TGTGCCAGCAGTTACGTGGGAGGAACCACAGATACGCAGTATTTT.

The V call is TRBV27, the J call TRBJ1-1; perhaps TRBD1 as D (6 bases). V lost 5 bases and J 6 bases, leaving 19 bases between the germline ends. In germline, CDR1 is MNHEY, CDR2 SMNVEV (reference sequence). This CDR3 has 15 residues. In DNA, the CDR3 is TGTGCCAGCAGTCCCCTTTCGGTGGGGGGCCCTGAAGCTTTCTTT. Amino acids: CASSPLSVGGPEAFF.

This clonotype appeared a single time. V and J are TRBV6-2 or TRBV6-3 and TRBJ1-1; D unresolved. Germline lookup yields CDR1 MNHEY and CDR2 SVGEGT. Trimming cost V 2 bases and J 1 base, with 8 bases left between them. The CDR3 has 14 residues. The CDR3 region is CASSYPARNTEAFF. The CDR3 DNA reads TGTGCCAGCAGTTACCCGGCCAGGAACACTGAAGCTTTCTTT.

This clonotype came up a few times. The V call is TRBV10-3, the J call TRBJ1-6; D not resolved. This CDR3 is 15 amino acids long. V was pared by 4 bases and J by 7 bases, with 14 bases between. Germline lookup yields CDR1 ENHRY and CDR2 SYGVKD. The CDR3 DNA reads as TGTGCCATCAGTGCTGCACGGACGGGGAATTCACCCCTCCACTTT. Translated, it gives CAISAARTGNSPLHF.